Sequencing of this T cell receptor beta chain was carried out in a study of cytomegalovirus exposure and HLA in healthy donors (dated by TCRdb to 2017 to 2019). Regarding the complete study: An earlier analysis of under 600 of the donors reported 250 to 350 Gb of sequence data and about 100 million unique TCR beta sequences from about 179 million T cells. An early release that covered about 600 HLA-typed donors contained around 330 gigabases of sequencing data and tens of millions of unique TCR sequences. The genetic ancestry cluster associated with self-reported Caucasian donors included 81% of the approximately 430 genotyped donors. The aim of the study was to test whether cataloging public T cell receptors could identify signatures of past pathogen exposure. The study used immunosequencing to profile the T cell repertoires of approximately 690 subjects and linked those repertoires to cytomegalovirus serostatus. Along with the roughly 710-subject first cohort, a separate validation cohort of over a hundred different subjects was used. High-throughput TCR immunosequencing, statistical association of individual TCRs with disease status, and machine learning were combined to predict cytomegalovirus infection status. A later analysis re-examined previously published TCR beta repertoires from more than 600 donors and added high-resolution HLA genotyping to investigate patterns of TCR occurrence. The later analysis used no new phenotypic data to find candidate immune exposures, relying instead on TCR beta sequences and their occurrence across donors. To decide whether each TCR beta V gene segment behaved as functional or pseudogenic, an earlier analysis of some 600 of the donors relied on high-throughput TCR beta sequencing. Donor age, sex, ethnicity and CMV serostatus were collected together with the repertoire data. In a later genetic analysis, genome-wide SNP genotypes for about three fifths of the roughly 670 donors were used, and that subset was treated as a discovery cohort. All discovery cohort repertoires had been generated on a single sequencing platform. HLA typing covered class I and class II loci at four-digit resolution. The number of donors typed differed by locus, with 629-630 for A, B, C, DRB1 and DQB1, roughly 520 for DQA1, approximately 570 for DPA1, and 450 to 480 for DPB1. Roughly 5 DR-DQ haplotypes were handled as single units for association and clustering because linkage in the cohort was strong. Among roughly 400 genotyped donors of the cohort, an average of approximately 220,000 unique TCR beta nucleotide sequences was sequenced per donor, of which about 19% were non-productive. The full study reports these points: Sequencing depth was assumed to be roughly uniform across donors in the presence/absence analyses, though that assumption may not hold. In this cohort, only TCR beta chains were sequenced, and detectable features were limited by the absence of alpha or paired-chain data. The classifier was reported to diagnose cytomegalovirus status with high specificity and sensitivity in both the original cohort and the validation cohort. A later analysis found that HLA-associated TCR beta chains were more clonally expanded and had lower generation probabilities than equally common non-associated chains. A few of the identified cytomegalovirus-associated TCR beta chains were confirmed in vitro to be specific for cytomegalovirus antigens. Linkage disequilibrium might explain the correlated functional status among segregating V segments, but an unknown experimental factor could not be ruled out. A total of 150 or so TCR beta chains were listed by the study as associated with cytomegalovirus. Broadly in line with IMGT annotations, most TCR beta V segments showed up in productive rearrangements about 90% or about 30% of the time in an earlier analysis of 450 to 750 of the donors. A later analysis found that most CMV-associated TCR beta chains appeared HLA-restricted, with HLA associations seemingly driven largely by CMV exposure. According to the authors, the approach could potentially be generalized to other disease states and immunological phenotypes. Because some donors lacked HLA typing at each locus, the association tests relied only on the typed subset. Compared with the 666-donor mean, donors in an Asian-associated ancestry cluster had fewer N-insertions in productive TCRs, according to a later genetic analysis. Across donors, most TCR sequences were observed very rarely, whereas some public TCRs were present in many individuals. The earlier analysis of about 600 of the donors excluded 15 to 20 rarely observed V segments, including chromosome 9 orphons, because counts were too low. A further reported finding was that TCR beta sequences accurately predicted the HLA-A and HLA-B alleles for most subjects in the first cohort. The 87-base-pair reads could not distinguish some IMGT-functional V segments, including TRBV6-2 and TRBV6-3, so those segments were excluded. In a later analysis, TCR association rates were found to vary across HLA loci, with the most associated TCRs seen for DRB1 alleles and the fewest for HLA-C alleles. A cluster of highly shared sequence variants was judged likely to be a technical artifact of the sequencing pipeline. In a later analysis, several top co-occurrence clusters were reported to appear linked to parvovirus B19, influenza, CMV and Epstein-Barr virus. In a later genetic analysis, a missense DCLRE1C variant was associated with V-gene and J-gene trimming of TCR beta chains, and the association was replicated in an independent cohort. A later analysis associated 17,000 or so TCR beta sequences with specific HLA alleles at a false discovery rate of 0.05. When HLA alleles, especially DR and DQ, strongly co-occurred, attributing TCR associations to individual alleles was difficult. Immune exposure information for the cohort was limited to CMV serostatus.

This clone was seen only a few times. It has no known antigen specificity. No qualities accompany the bases; no much larger clone lies one base away. The cohort consisted of 600 to 700 healthy bone marrow donors. All cohort members were sampled while nominally healthy, although unrecorded immune exposures were likely present. The donor tested CMV seropositive, placing the donor among the 290 or so seropositive members of the cohort. A peripheral blood sample was collected from each donor, and TCR beta sequencing was performed on peripheral blood mononuclear cells. Genomic DNA extraction from the blood cell samples was performed with the Qiagen DNeasy Blood Extraction Kit. Library creation used the immunoSEQ multiplex PCR assay. For the multiplex PCR, a mixture combining 60 forward primers for TCR Vbeta segments and 13 reverse primers for TCR Jbeta segments was used. The CDR3 region of rearranged TCR beta genes was amplified from genomic DNA by a multiplex PCR assay. On the Illumina HiSeq System, the amplified TCR beta libraries were sequenced as 87-base-pair reads. Under the source paper's analysis protocol: A later analysis counted about 80 million unique TCR beta chains across the 670 or so repertoires, and some 11 million of these chains were shared by at least two donors. Raw reads were error-corrected and collapsed into unique sequences with a nearest-neighbor algorithm that merged closely related sequences to remove PCR and sequencing errors. CDR3 sequences were aligned to IMGT reference sequences to assign V, D and J gene segments. For a sequence to be retained, a match of at least six nucleotides to both a V gene segment and a J gene segment was required. A rearrangement counted as productive if the CDR3 had no stop codons and remained in frame with V and J, and every other rearrangement counted as non-productive. Following IMGT convention, CDR3 was defined as the stretch from the second conserved V-encoded cysteine up to the conserved J-encoded phenylalanine. The earlier analysis of about 530 of the donors excluded any sequence lacking an unambiguous match to a single V gene segment. An earlier analysis of several hundred of the donors called V segments functional above 56.7% productive rearrangements and segregating when the between-donor standard deviation exceeded 5%. A statistical classification framework was developed to diagnose cytomegalovirus status using the catalog of TCR beta chain sequences. V and J gene assignment, in a later analysis, came from comparing TCR nucleotide sequences with IMGT/GENE-DB human TR gene sequences. The TCRdist pipeline was used in a later analysis to assign CDR3 sequences and most-parsimonious VDJ recombination scenarios. In a later analysis, each TCR beta chain was defined by its CDR3 amino acid sequence together with its V-gene family, and reads lacking a unique V-gene family were excluded. In a later analysis, a few hundred highly shared, low-generation-probability nucleotide sequences were removed to address suspected cross-contamination and a sequencing artifact. For each public chain, a later analysis derived a clonal expansion index from normalized ranks of inferred template counts within each repertoire. In a later analysis, generation probabilities were computed with a VDJ recombination model fitted to out-of-frame rearrangements, and the resulting probabilities were checked against IGoR. In a later analysis, TCR-TCR, TCR-HLA and TCR-CMV co-occurrence was scored with hypergeometric tests, and a repertoire-size bias correction was applied to TCR pairs. In a later analysis, false discovery rates were estimated by permuting HLA or CMV assignments 20 times. In a later analysis, co-occurring TCRs were grouped using DBSCAN, and TCRdist sequence similarity was added for clustering within HLA-allele-positive subsets. Co-occurrence clustering excluded repertoires with fewer than 30,000 or more than 120,000 public chains, plus five with anomalous nucleotide sharing. TCRdb took this table from immuneACCESS and kept in-frame rearrangements with V and J called. Such tables lack part of the clones; where checked against another copy, unresolved V genes explain under half of the gap, and the rest is unexplained. V and J calls and clone size come straight from that table; D and trimming were deduced from the DNA. This sample gives over 95,000 clones in total; approximately 67% of them show up just once. The leading ten clones occupy roughly 8.3% of the sample.

The germline V gene supplies CDR1 MNHEY and CDR2 SVGAGI. The junction shows trimming of 7 bases on V and 8 bases on J, and the gene matches do not reach 8 bases of it. The CDR3 runs 13 residues from the cysteine to the phenylalanine. CDR3 DNA only is kept here, 39 bases in frame from base 1. The sequence was obtained from a man between 18 and 35 years old in good health and CMV-seropositive. Recombination linked TRBV6-5 to TRBJ2-7, with 10 bases aligning to TRBD1. The sample taken for sequencing was PBMCs. The DNA reads as follows: TGTGCCAGCAAGACGGGACAGGGGAACCAGCAGTACTTC. This translates into CASKTGQGNQQYF.